This is a list of T cell receptor beta chains from one sample in a study of molecular identifiers for immune sequencing clone quantification. From the PCR reads, TCRdb called clonotypes with MiXCR, one entry per CDR3 protein. The data contain 65,000 or so distinct CDR3 sequences, roughly 18% of them seen just once; the ten biggest clones take up about 1.6%. Sequenced sample: naive CD8+ T cells from blood, with Jurkat cell RNA spiked in. These receptors were collected from a human donor in good health. Some libraries in this study had Jurkat cell RNA spiked in. The CDR3 runs from the conserved cysteine through the conserved F or W. Fields, in order: V gene, D gene, J gene, clone size, CDR3 DNA, CDR3 protein. The D gene is left open where the match is weak. Clone size is not always given. Where it is, it says once, few, many or a class for expanded clones.

TRBV20-1,NA,TRBJ2-2,many,TGCAGTGCTAGAGATCTAGAAACCGGGGAGCTGTTTTTT,CSARDLETGELFF
TRBV19,TRBD2,TRBJ2-5,many,TGTGCCAGTAGTACAGTAGCGGGAGTAGAGACCCAGTACTTC,CASSTVAGVETQYF
TRBV30,NA,TRBJ2-4,many,TGTGCCTGGCTCTCAGGTAGTGAGGCCAAAAACATTCAGTACTTC,CAWLSGSEAKNIQYF
TRBV7-6,NA,TRBJ2-3,many,TGTGCCAGCAGCACTGGGGGAGGAAGCACAGATACGCAGTATTTT,CASSTGGGSTDTQYF
TRBV6-5,TRBD1,TRBJ2-1,many,TGTGCCAGCAGTTATTCGGGACAGGGCCTCGATGAGCAGTTCTTC,CASSYSGQGLDEQFF
TRBV28,NA,TRBJ1-1,NA,TGTGCCAGCGCCTGGGCAGGGATGGCCACTGAAGCTTTCTTT,CASAWAGMATEAFF
TRBV12-3/TRBV12-4,NA,TRBJ2-3,few,TGTGCCAGCAGTTTGGGCGGGCGTAATACGCAGTATTTT,CASSLGGRNTQYF
TRBV7-6,NA,TRBJ2-7,many,TGTGCCAGCAGCTTAAAACGGGGAGGCGAGCAGTACTTC,CASSLKRGGEQYF
TRBV7-9,TRBD1,TRBJ2-7,many,TGTGCCAGCAGCTTAACCGGGACAGGGAGGATCCACGAGCAGTACTTC,CASSLTGTGRIHEQYF
TRBV6-5,NA,TRBJ1-1,NA,TGTGCCAGCAGTTACGGGTCAGGGAGCACTGAAGCTTTCTTT,CASSYGSGSTEAFF
TRBV5-1,NA,TRBJ1-1,many,TGCGCCAGCAGCTTAAACCCTATGGCAGGGCGGCAGACTGAAGCTTTCTTT,CASSLNPMAGRQTEAFF
TRBV3-1,TRBD1,TRBJ2-5,many,TGTGCCAGCAGCCGATTAGGGGACAGAGACCAAGAGACCCAGTACTTC,CASSRLGDRDQETQYF
TRBV28,TRBD1,TRBJ2-7,many,TGTGCCAGCAGTTTATTTTCCAGGGGGCTTGAGCAGTACTTC,CASSLFSRGLEQYF
TRBV28,NA,TRBJ1-6,many,TGTGCCAGCAGCGTGACAGGCGCCCTATCTCCAAATTCACCCCTCCACTTT,CASSVTGALSPNSPLHF
TRBV7-6,TRBD1,TRBJ1-1,many,TGTGCCAGCAGCCCGACAGGGGCCCTGAACACTGAAGCTTTCTTT,CASSPTGALNTEAFF
TRBV12-3/TRBV12-4,TRBD1,TRBJ1-1,many,TGTGCCAGCAGCAAGAAGACAGGGGTGTGGGTCACTGAAGCTTTCTTT,CASSKKTGVWVTEAFF
TRBV7-8,TRBD1,TRBJ2-4,many,TGTGCCAGCAGCACGGGACAGGGCTTAGACATTCAGTACTTC,CASSTGQGLDIQYF
TRBV28,NA,TRBJ2-7,many,TGTGCCAGCAGCAATACCTGGGCAGGGGAGGCCCAGGACGAGCAGTACTTC,CASSNTWAGEAQDEQYF
TRBV20-1,NA,TRBJ2-1,many,TGCAGTGCTGGAAAAACAGGGTCCTACAATGAGCAGTTCTTC,CSAGKTGSYNEQFF
TRBV6-6,NA,TRBJ2-1,many,TGTGCCAGCAACCGCGCGGGGAATGAGCAGTTCTTC,CASNRAGNEQFF
TRBV28,TRBD1,TRBJ1-1,many,TGTGCCAGCAGTTTCGGGACAGCCTGGCGGGGTGAAGCTTTCTTT,CASSFGTAWRGEAFF
TRBV7-3,NA,TRBJ2-1,many,TGTGCCAGCAGCTTAACCCCAGGCAATGAGCAGTTCTTC,CASSLTPGNEQFF
TRBV9,NA,TRBJ2-1,NA,TGTGCCAGCAGCGTAAGCGGGCCTTCCTACAATGAGCAGTTCTTC,CASSVSGPSYNEQFF
TRBV7-2,NA,TRBJ1-1,NA,TGTGCCGGCAGCTTATTATGGAGTCAGAACACTGAAGCTCTCTTT,CAGSLLWSQNTEALF
TRBV4-1,NA,TRBJ2-3,NA,TGCGCCAGCAGCCGAGCGGACGGGCCAAGCACAGATACGCAGTATTTC,CASSRADGPSTDTQYF
TRBV12-3/TRBV12-4,TRBD1,TRBJ2-2,many,TGTGCCAGCAGCTCAGGGGGCCTGAACACCGGGGAGCTGTTTTTT,CASSSGGLNTGELFF
TRBV10-2,NA,TRBJ2-7,many,TGCGCCAGCAGTGGGGGGTACGAGCAGTACTTC,CASSGGYEQYF